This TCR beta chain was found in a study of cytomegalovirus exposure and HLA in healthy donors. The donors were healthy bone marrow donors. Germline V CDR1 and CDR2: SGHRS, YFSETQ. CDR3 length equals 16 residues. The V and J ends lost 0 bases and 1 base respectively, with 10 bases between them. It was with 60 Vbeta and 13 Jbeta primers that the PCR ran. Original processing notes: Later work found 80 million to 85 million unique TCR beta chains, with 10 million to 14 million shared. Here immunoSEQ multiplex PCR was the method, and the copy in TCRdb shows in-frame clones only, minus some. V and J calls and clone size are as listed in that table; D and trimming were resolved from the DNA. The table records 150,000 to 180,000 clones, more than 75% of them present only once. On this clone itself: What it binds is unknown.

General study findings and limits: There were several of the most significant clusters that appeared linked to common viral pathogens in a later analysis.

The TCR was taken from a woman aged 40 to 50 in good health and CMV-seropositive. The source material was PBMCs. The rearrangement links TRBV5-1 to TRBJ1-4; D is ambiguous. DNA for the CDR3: TGCGCCAGCAGCTTGGACCGTCCAGTAACTAATGAAAAACTGTTTTTT. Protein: CASSLDRPVTNEKLFF.